One and the same sample provided the 32 T cell receptor beta chains below, sequenced in a study of blood T cell repertoires in COVID-19. The repertoire was sequenced with immunoSEQ multiplex PCR; TCRdb's copy has only in-frame clones and lacks some. There are approximately 90,000 clones in the sample; around three quarters occur only once, and approximately 51% lies in the top ten. Sequencing input: peripheral blood. These receptors came from a human donor in a cohort sampled during active COVID-19.

The V and J genes are TRBV15 and TRBJ2-3; 9 bases line up with TRBD1. This CDR3 spans 16 amino acids. Germline V gene sequence: CDR1 LNHNV, CDR2 YYDKDF (reference sequence). The V and J ends lost 1 base and 0 bases, in that order; junction bases with no gene match: 2. CDR3 sequence (DNA): TGTGCCACCAGCAGAGGAGGGACAGGGAGCACAGATACGCAGTATTTT. Residues: CATSRGGTGSTDTQYF. Using reference TRBV15 and TRBJ2-3 for the parts outside the CDR3, the full variable domain is DAMVIQNPRYQVTQFGKPVTLSCSQTLNHNVMYWYQQKSSQAPKLLFHYYDKDFNNEADTPDNFQSRRPNTSFCFLDIRSPGLGDTAMYLCATSRGGTGSTDTQYFGPGTRLTVL.

This chain uses TRBV10-3 with TRBJ2-7, with TRBD2 matching over 10 bases. V shed 4 bases and J 4 bases; nucleotides not matched to a gene: 4. Per germline, CDR1 ENHRY and CDR2 SYGVKD. The CDR3 consists of 14 residues. CDR3 protein: CAISGTSGVYEQYF. The CDR3 nucleotides read TGTGCCATCAGTGGAACTAGCGGGGTTTACGAGCAGTACTTC.

The chain uses TRBV2 and TRBJ2-5; TRBD2 agrees at 7 bases. V shed 3 bases, J shed 0 bases, and the junction held 4 bases outside the gene matches. The CDR3 sequence is 15 residues long. Germline V CDR1 and CDR2: SNHLY, FYNNEI. CDR3 loop: CASSDGGGYQETQYF. CDR3 bases: TGTGCCAGCAGTGATGGGGGGGGGTACCAAGAGACCCAGTACTTC.

This sequence joins TRBV6-5 and TRBJ2-5, with TRBD2 matching over 13 bases. V shed 7 bases and J 2 bases; nucleotides not matched to a gene: 4. In germline, CDR1 is MNHEY, CDR2 SVGAGI. This CDR3 comprises 15 residues. CDR3 region: CASTWTSGGQETQYF. CDR3 DNA: TGTGCCAGCACCTGGACTAGCGGGGGACAAGAGACCCAGTACTTC.

The rearrangement joins TRBV6-2 or TRBV6-3 to TRBJ1-2, with 7 bases that match TRBD1. This CDR3 is 15 amino acids long. The junction had 7 bases not matched to a gene; V was cut back by 3 bases and J by 3 bases. Germline CDR1 and CDR2: MNHEY and SVGEGT. The chain's CDR3 is CASSYSSTGHYGYTF. Written as DNA, the CDR3 is TGTGCCAGCAGTTATTCTTCGACAGGGCACTATGGCTACACCTTC.

The chain carries TRBV6-6 and TRBJ2-7; 8 nucleotides line up with TRBD1. The germline V gene encodes CDR1 MNHNY and CDR2 SVGAGI (reference sequence). CDR3 length: 14 amino acids. V lost 5 bases, J lost 2 bases, and 5 bases stayed unmatched. CDR3 DNA sequence: TGTGCCAGCAGTCCCGACAGGGGCCCCTACGAGCAGTACTTC. This gives the protein CASSPDRGPYEQYF.

The chain employs TRBV4-2 and TRBJ2-1, with a tentative D call TRBD2 (6 bases). Per germline, CDR1 LGHNA and CDR2 YNFKEQ. Trimming took 3 bases from V and 2 from J, leaving 17 bases between them. This CDR3 region has 17 residues. CDR3: CASSQAELAGAYNEQFF. CDR3 nucleotides: TGTGCCAGCAGCCAGGCCGAACTAGCAGGAGCCTACAATGAGCAGTTCTTC.

This clone was observed a few times. The chain links TRBV29-1 to TRBJ1-1; TRBD1 matches 12 bases. Germline V lookup: CDR1 SQVTM, CDR2 ANQGSEA. The CDR3 sequence is 13 residues long. The V and J ends lost 5 bases and 5 bases, in that order; junction bases with no gene match: 3. CDR3 loop: CSVLGQGATEAFF. The CDR3 DNA is TGCAGCGTTCTGGGACAGGGGGCGACTGAAGCTTTCTTT. The full variable domain, with the rest looked up from reference TRBV29-1 and TRBJ1-1, is SAVISQKPSRDICQRGTSLTIQCQVDSQVTMMFWYRQQPGQSLTLIATANQGSEATYESGFVIDKFPISRPNLTFSTLTVSNMSPEDSSIYLCSVLGQGATEAFFGQGTRLTVV.

The table lists this clone with a few counts. The V gene is TRBV6-5, the J gene TRBJ1-1, with a possible D match to TRBD1 (6 bases). Looked up from germline, CDR1 is MNHEY and CDR2 is SVGAGI. The V and J ends lost 2 bases and 6 bases respectively, with 10 bases between them. This CDR3 is 13 amino acids long. The CDR3 region is CASSYQGSAEAFF. For the CDR3, the DNA is TGTGCCAGCAGTTACCAGGGGAGCGCTGAAGCTTTCTTT.

The rearrangement joins TRBV4-1 to TRBJ1-3; maybe TRBD1 (6 bases). This CDR3 is built from 16 residues. Germline-derived CDR1 and CDR2 are MGHRA and YSYEKL. The ends were cut back, 0 bases at V and 6 bases at J, with 15 bases in the middle. The CDR3 sequence is CASSQDGRGNLNTIYF. In DNA form, the CDR3 reads TGCGCCAGCAGCCAAGACGGCAGGGGAAATCTAAACACCATATATTTT.

This clone was seen only a few times. The rearrangement uses TRBV7-2 and TRBJ2-3; 13 positions match TRBD2. After removal of 6 bases from V and 4 bases from J, the junction contained 4 bases not matched to a gene. The length of the CDR3 is 15 residues. Germline V lookup: CDR1 SGHTA, CDR2 FQGNSA. CDR3 nucleotide sequence: TGTGCCAGCAGGAGGACTAGCGGGAGTGCAGATACGCAGTATTTT. Translated: CASRRTSGSADTQYF.

The chain has TRBV4-2 and TRBJ2-3; 7 bases map to TRBD2. Germline CDR1 reads LGHNA; CDR2 reads YNFKEQ. Trimming took 0 bases from V and 0 from J; bases not matched to a gene: 6. CDR3 length equals 17 residues. CDR3 region: CASSQDGGGSSTDTQYF. CDR3 sequence (DNA): TGTGCCAGCAGCCAAGATGGGGGGGGTTCTAGCACAGATACGCAGTATTTT.

The rearrangement joins TRBV7-2 to TRBJ1-2; 7 nucleotides line up with TRBD1. The CDR3 length is 13 residues. The germline V gene encodes CDR1 SGHTA and CDR2 FQGNSA. V was clipped by 5 bases and J by 8 bases; unmatched bases: 8. The CDR3 sequence is CASSRQGVGGYTF. CDR3 sequence (DNA): TGTGCCAGCAGCCGACAGGGAGTAGGCGGCTACACCTTC. Looking up the rest from reference TRBV7-2 and TRBJ1-2 gives the full variable domain: GAGVSQSPSNKVTEKGKDVELRCDPISGHTALYWYRQSLGQGLEFLIYFQGNSAPDKSGLPSDRFSAERTGGSVSTLTIQRTQQEDSAVYLCASSRQGVGGYTFGSGTRLTVV.

This clone occurred a few times. The rearrangement joins TRBV21-1 to TRBJ2-1; TRBD1 was called by the table and not checked on the DNA. TRBV21-1 is a recognized pseudogene. The CDR3 runs 14 residues. CDR3 bases: TGTGCCAGCAGCGGGAGGACAGGGCGCAATGAGCAGTTCTTC. It codes for CASSGRTGRNEQFF.

V gene TRBV9 combines with J gene TRBJ1-5; weak D call: TRBD1 (5 bases). In germline, CDR1 is SGDLS, CDR2 YYNGEE. V lost 3 bases to trimming and J lost 2 bases, with 15 bases between them. The CDR3 is 16 residues long. CDR3 residues: CASSADQGFGNQPQHF. CDR3 nucleotides: TGTGCCAGCAGCGCCGACCAGGGTTTCGGCAATCAGCCCCAGCATTTT.

This clone was picked up one time. The chain joins TRBV28 to TRBJ2-1; TRBD1 matches at 9 bases. The V segment lost 6 bases and the J segment 1 base; nucleotides outside the gene matches: 7. Germline V lookup: CDR1 MDHEN, CDR2 SYDVKM. This CDR3 contains 16 residues. In DNA form, the CDR3 reads TGTGCCAGCAGCACTGGACAGGGGTTTTCCTACAATGAGCAGTTCTTC. It codes for CASSTGQGFSYNEQFF.

This rearrangement joins TRBV28 to TRBJ2-6; D is uncertain. The CDR3 loop spans 11 amino acids. Looked up from germline, CDR1 is MDHEN and CDR2 is SYDVKM. V gave up 5 bases and J gave up 8 bases, with 4 bases separating them. The CDR3 region is CASSAPNVLTF. CDR3 DNA sequence: TGTGCCAGCAGTGCGCCCAACGTCCTGACTTTC.

This chain joins TRBV28 and TRBJ2-5; no firm D call. V lost 4 bases and J lost 7, with 13 bases in between. There are 13 residues in the CDR3. From germline, CDR1 is MDHEN and CDR2 SYDVKM. CDR3 bases: TGTGCCAGCAGTTCGGAGCTCCGAGGGACCCAGTACTTC. This gives the protein CASSSELRGTQYF.

J is TRBJ2-7 and V is TRBV28; TRBD2 agrees at 8 bases. This CDR3 spans 14 amino acids. The V gene end was trimmed by 4 bases and the J gene end by 2 bases; junction bases not matched to a gene: 4. Germline V CDR1 and CDR2: MDHEN, SYDVKM. The CDR3 nucleotides are TGTGCCAGCAGTTATCCGGGAGGGGCCTACGAGCAGTACTTC. This sequence encodes CASSYPGGAYEQYF.

The V call is TRBV30, the J call TRBJ1-2, with D possibly being TRBD1 (5 bases). CDR3 length equals 13 residues. Germline V gene sequence: CDR1 GTSNPN, CDR2 SVGIG (reference sequence). Trimming shortened V by 3 bases and J by 7 bases, and 15 bases separated the two germline ends. CDR3 sequence reads: CAWSWEGRGGYTF. Written as DNA, the CDR3 is TGTGCCTGGAGCTGGGAGGGGCGGGGTGGCTACACCTTC.

This rearrangement joins TRBV6-5 to TRBJ2-5; TRBD2 matches at 7 bases. CDR1 MNHEY and CDR2 SVGAGI come from the germline V gene. Trimming removed 2 bases from V and 5 bases from J; junction bases left unmatched: 8. The CDR3 length is 15 residues. The DNA of the CDR3 is TGTGCCAGCAGTTACGGAAGCGGGCGGGGGGAGACCCAGTACTTC. This encodes CASSYGSGRGETQYF.

The chain carries TRBV10-3 and TRBJ2-7; 11 bases align to TRBD2. Unmatched junction bases numbered 1, after V lost 3 bases and J lost 3 bases. CDR1 ENHRY and CDR2 SYGVKD come from the germline V gene. This CDR3 comprises 14 residues. CDR3 sequence reads: CAISELAGDYEQYF. The CDR3 nucleotides are TGTGCCATCAGTGAACTAGCGGGGGACTACGAGCAGTACTTC.

The chain joins TRBV4-2 to TRBJ2-1, with 8 bases fitting TRBD2. The germline CDR1 and CDR2 sequences are LGHNA and YNFKEQ. The CDR3 loop spans 19 amino acids. V shed 0 bases, J shed 6 bases, and the junction held 16 bases outside the gene matches. This CDR3 is CASSQEPGLVIGTSNEQFF. CDR3 sequence (DNA): TGTGCCAGCAGCCAAGAACCGGGACTAGTTATCGGCACATCCAATGAGCAGTTCTTC.

The rearrangement links TRBV5-4 to TRBJ1-1; TRBD1 aligns across 7 bases. CDR1 is SGHNT and CDR2 is YYREEE in the germline V gene (reference sequence). J lost 0 bases, V lost 1 base, and 3 bases had no gene match. The CDR3 sequence is 15 residues long. The CDR3 DNA reads TGTGCCAGCAGCTTGCCAGGGGGAATGAACACTGAAGCTTTCTTT. This sequence encodes CASSLPGGMNTEAFF.

V is TRBV4-2 and J is TRBJ2-3; TRBD2 aligns across 8 bases. Germline V gene data show CDR1 as LGHNA and CDR2 as YNFKEQ. The CDR3 spans 15 residues. Trimming cost V 0 bases and J 4 bases; bases outside gene matches: 3. The DNA of the CDR3 is TGTGCCAGCAGCCAAGAGCGGGAGGATTCAGATACGCAGTATTTT. Residues: CASSQEREDSDTQYF.

DNA for the CDR3: TGTGCCAGCAGCTCAAGACAGCAAGAGACCCAGTACTTC. Protein product: CASSSRQQETQYF. The chain couples TRBV5-4 to TRBJ2-5, with D possibly TRBD1 on 5 matching bases. Between the trimmed V and J ends, which lost 3 bases and 2 bases, there was a span of 8 bases. CDR3 length equals 13 residues. CDR1 is SGHNT, CDR2 YYREEE, per germline (reference sequence). The full variable domain, rest sourced from reference TRBV5-4 and TRBJ2-5, is ETGVTQSPTHLIKTRGQQVTLRCSSQSGHNTVSWYQQALGQGPQFIFQYYREEENGRGNFPPRFSGLQFPNYSSELNVNALELDDSALYLCASSSRQQETQYFGPGTRLLVL.

This clone has just a few counts. V is TRBV30 and J is TRBJ2-2; 9 bases match TRBD2. After removal of 2 bases from V and 4 bases from J, the junction contained 14 bases not matched to a gene. Germline CDR1 GTSNPN, CDR2 SVGIG (reference sequence). This CDR3 has 18 residues. CDR3 DNA: TGTGCCTGGAGTCCCCTCGGGGCGGGAGGGCCGAGCACCGGGGAGCTGTTTTTT. This translates into CAWSPLGAGGPSTGELFF.

V is TRBV6-1 and J is TRBJ2-7; D is perhaps TRBD1 (6 bases). Germline CDR1 is MNHNS and CDR2 is SASEGT. The germline V and J ends were trimmed by 1 base and 2 bases, with 12 bases remaining between them. CDR3 size: 15 residues. CDR3 loop: CASSEVATGAYEQYF. The CDR3, as DNA: TGTGCCAGCAGTGAAGTGGCGACAGGTGCCTACGAGCAGTACTTC.

The CDR3 DNA sequence: TGTGCCAGCGAAGGACAGGGTGGGAATCAGCCCCAGCATTTT. It translates to CASEGQGGNQPQHF. This chain links TRBV6-6 with TRBJ1-5, with TRBD1 matching over 8 bases. Germline V CDR1 and CDR2: MNHNY, SVGAGI (reference sequence). CDR3 size: 14 residues. J lost 4 bases, V lost 8 bases, and 7 bases had no gene match.

The rearrangement uses TRBV4-3 and TRBJ2-1; tentatively, D is TRBD2 (5 bases). The CDR3 totals 16 residues. Germline V gene data show CDR1 as LGHNA and CDR2 as YSLEER. V was pared by 1 base and J by 2 bases, with 12 bases between. As DNA, the CDR3 is TGCGCCAGCAGCCAAGCTTATAGGCGGGCCTACAATGAGCAGTTCTTC. Protein: CASSQAYRRAYNEQFF.

This chain connects TRBV6-2 or TRBV6-3 to TRBJ2-7; 8 bases align to TRBD2. CDR1 MNHEY and CDR2 SVGEGT come from the germline V gene. CDR3 size: 15 residues. J gave up 8 bases and V 0 bases, and 9 bases lay outside the gene matches. As DNA, the CDR3 is TGTGCCAGCAGTTACTCGAATGCGGGTAGCGGGAAGCAGTACTTC. This encodes CASSYSNAGSGKQYF.

V and J are TRBV18 and TRBJ1-1; D unclear. The length of the CDR3 is 14 residues. The V and J ends lost 2 bases and 4 bases respectively, with 11 bases between them. The germline V gene has CDR1 KGHSH and CDR2 LQKENI. As DNA, the CDR3 is TGTGCCAGCTCACCAGCCGGGGAGGGCACTGAAGCTTTCTTT. Translated, it gives CASSPAGEGTEAFF.